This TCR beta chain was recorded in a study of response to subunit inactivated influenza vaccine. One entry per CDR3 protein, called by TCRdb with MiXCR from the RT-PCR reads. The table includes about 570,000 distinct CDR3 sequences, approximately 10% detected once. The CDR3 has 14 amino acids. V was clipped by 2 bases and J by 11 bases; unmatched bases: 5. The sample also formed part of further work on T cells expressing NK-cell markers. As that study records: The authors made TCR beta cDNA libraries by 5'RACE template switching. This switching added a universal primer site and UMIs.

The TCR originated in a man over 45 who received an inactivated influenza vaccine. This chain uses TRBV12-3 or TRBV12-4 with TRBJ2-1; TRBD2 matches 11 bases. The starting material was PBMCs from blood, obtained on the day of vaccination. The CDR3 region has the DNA TGTGCCAGCAGTTTAAGAGGGACTAGCGGCCAGCAGTTCTTC. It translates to CASSLRGTSGQQFF.